Each of the 6 T cell receptor beta chains below was sequenced from the same sample in a study of T cell repertoires in cytomegalovirus infection (dated 2019 in TCRdb). Sequenced using an Illumina HiSeq 1500. The public reads were reprocessed in TCRdb via fastp at Q25 and MiXCR, keeping in-frame beta chains. CDR3 protein duplicates are merged, each entry listing the most common genes and DNA. The table for this sample lists roughly 600,000 distinct CDR3 sequences; roughly 26% of them were counted only once. The ten largest clonotypes hold roughly 8% of the sample. Sequenced input: CD8+ T cells from PBMCs. These receptors originate from a human donor in good health (CMV status not recorded). Some clones in this sample may be carry-over from other donors' samples.

J is TRBJ2-1 and V is TRBV19, with 10 bases aligning to TRBD2. Trimming removed 2 bases from V and 8 bases from J; junction bases left unmatched: 6. Germline V gives CDR1 LNHDA, CDR2 SQIVND (reference sequence). This CDR3 is 15 amino acids long. Here the CDR3 DNA reads TGTGCCAGTAGTATACTAACTAGCGGGGAGGATGAGCAGTTCTTC. It codes for CASSILTSGEDEQFF.

Details on this clonotype: A read error may be the cause here, since a much bigger clone is one base away. The chain links TRBV7-2 to TRBJ2-3; 7 nucleotides match TRBD1. CDR1 and CDR2 from the germline V gene are SGHTA and FQGNSA. The CDR3 has 14 amino acids. CDR3 amino acids: CASSGRQGTGTQYF. CDR3 DNA sequence: TGTGCCAGCAGCGGCCGACAGGGCACAGGTACGCAGTATTTT. The full variable domain, rest sourced from reference TRBV7-2 and TRBJ2-3, is GAGVSQSPSNKVTEKGKDVELRCDPISGHTALYWYRQSLGQGLEFLIYFQGNSAPDKSGLPSDRFSAERTGGSVSTLTIQRTQQEDSAVYLCASSGRQGTGTQYFGPGTRLTVL.

Concerning this clonotype itself: A much larger clone differs from this one at a single base, so this may be a read error. The chain recombines TRBV7-6 with TRBJ2-5; 11 positions match TRBD2. The CDR3 is 15 amino acids. Germline V gene data show CDR1 as SGHVS and CDR2 as FNYEAQ. CDR3 sequence (DNA): TGTGTCAGCAGTAGACTAGCGGGGACGGTTGAGACCCAGTACTTC. Its protein product is CVSSRLAGTVETQYF.

CDR3 DNA: TGTGCCAGCAGTTTATTTTGGGGTCCTAATGAAAAACTGTTTTTT. Amino acid sequence: CASSLFWGPNEKLFF. V usage is TRBV12-3 or TRBV12-4 and J usage is TRBJ1-4, with D uncertain. V gave up 2 bases and J gave up 3 bases, with 10 bases separating them. There are 15 residues in the CDR3.

The chain carries TRBV20-1 and TRBJ2-7; the D gene is possibly TRBD1 (6 bases). The germline V gene has CDR1 DFQATT and CDR2 SNEGSKA (reference sequence). This CDR3 is 14 amino acids long. With 3 bases removed from V and 4 bases from J, the gap between germline ends came to 16 bases. The CDR3 DNA reads TGCAGTGCTAGTATTATTCCAGGGGTTTACGAGCAGTACGTC. Amino acid sequence: CSASIIPGVYEQYV.

This clonotype was seen a handful of times. The CDR3 DNA is TGTGCCAGCAGCCCTGACAGCGCTGAAGCTTTCTTT. Protein product: CASSPDSAEAFF. The rearrangement uses TRBV7-6 and TRBJ1-1, with D tentatively TRBD1 (5 bases). V dropped 5 bases and J dropped 6 bases, with 10 bases sitting between them. CDR3 length: 12 residues. The germline V gene has CDR1 SGHVS and CDR2 FNYEAQ.